A single TCR beta chain is shown here with its context. The record originates from a study of blood T cell repertoires in COVID-19. About the research overall: The study drew acute and convalescent COVID-19 samples from the United States, Italy and Spain. T cells, B-cell-depleted T cells, or PBMCs provided the cDNA or gDNA that served as material.

In the source study's methods: For nucleated cells, counts were estimated from reference gene primer amplification. Sequencing was performed with immunoSEQ multiplex PCR; in TCRdb, only in-frame clones are kept and a portion is missing. That table is the source of V, J and clone size, and D and trimming were worked out from the DNA. The sample lists roughly 76,000 clones; roughly 89% were seen once. Germline loops: CDR1 SGHVS, CDR2 FQNEAQ. This CDR3 spans 16 amino acids. V lost 5 bases and J lost 6, with 19 bases in between. The sequence came from a young man with acute or convalescent COVID-19. Material for sequencing was peripheral blood. V is TRBV7-8 and J is TRBJ2-2; D might be TRBD2 (5 bases). The CDR3 nucleotides read TGTGCCAGCAGCCTACTAGGGTATAGTGTTCCCGGGGAGCTGTTTTTT. Its protein product is CASSLLGYSVPGELFF.